What follows are 18 T cell receptor beta chains derived from one specimen sequenced in a study of blood T cell repertoires in COVID-19. TCRdb's table, derived via immunoSEQ multiplex PCR, lists solely in-frame clones and lacks some. The data hold about 210,000 clones, with about 79% observed a single time. Sequencing input: peripheral blood. The source of these receptors is a man aged 35 to 55 who had recovered from COVID-19.

This clone occurred once. The chain couples TRBV4-1 to TRBJ2-7, with a weak D call TRBD2 (5 bases). The CDR3 loop spans 14 amino acids. Looked up from germline, CDR1 is MGHRA and CDR2 is YSYEKL. Trimming left V 1 base short and J 3 bases short, with 10 bases between. The CDR3 DNA sequence: TGCGCCAGCAGCCAAGGCGGGTTAAACTACGAGCAGTACTTC. Protein product: CASSQGGLNYEQYF.

The genes are TRBV4-1 and TRBJ2-2; 8 bases map to TRBD2. V trimming: 3 bases; J trimming: 0 bases; junction bases outside the gene matches: 6. CDR3 length: 17 amino acids. Germline-derived CDR1 and CDR2 are MGHRA and YSYEKL. The CDR3 is CASSQAPGLANTGELFF. Written as DNA, the CDR3 is TGCGCCAGCAGCCAGGCTCCGGGACTAGCGAACACCGGGGAGCTGTTTTTT.

This chain connects TRBV5-1 to TRBJ2-1; D might be TRBD2 (5 bases). The germline CDR1 and CDR2 sequences are SGHRS and YFSETQ. The CDR3 runs 15 residues. The V and J ends lost 4 bases and 5 bases respectively, with 16 bases between them. This CDR3 is CASSTAGITNNEQFF. The CDR3 DNA sequence: TGCGCCAGCAGCACAGCCGGGATTACCAACAATGAGCAGTTCTTC.

For the CDR3, the DNA is TGTGCCAGCAGTTACGGACAGGGGGCATACGGGGCCAACGTCCTGACTTTC. Protein: CASSYGQGAYGANVLTF. J is TRBJ2-6 and V is TRBV27; 11 bases are shared with TRBD1. CDR3 size: 17 residues. The V segment lost 4 bases and the J segment 4 bases; nucleotides outside the gene matches: 6. The germline V gene has CDR1 MNHEY and CDR2 SMNVEV (reference sequence).

The rearrangement links TRBV6-2 or TRBV6-3 to TRBJ2-1; 11 bases agree with TRBD2. Germline V gene data show CDR1 as MNHEY and CDR2 as SVGEGT. V dropped 5 bases and J dropped 8; count of bases not matched to a gene: 11. This CDR3 is 16 amino acids long. CDR3 protein: CASSDPTSGRVDEQFF. The CDR3 nucleotides read TGTGCCAGCAGTGACCCCACTAGCGGGAGAGTCGATGAGCAGTTCTTC.

This chain connects TRBV5-4 to TRBJ2-2; the match to TRBD2 covers 14 bases. V shed 0 bases and J 5 bases; nucleotides not matched to a gene: 9. Germline loops: CDR1 SGHNT, CDR2 YYREEE (reference sequence). CDR3 length: 19 residues. The CDR3 DNA follows: TGTGCCAGCAGCTTGGGCCCTGGGACTAGCGGGAGCGGAACCGGGGAGCTGTTTTTT. Protein product: CASSLGPGTSGSGTGELFF.

V usage is TRBV7-8 and J usage is TRBJ1-2; D might be TRBD1 (6 bases). Trimming pared 4 bases from V and 0 bases from J, leaving 9 bases between. The CDR3 length is 14 residues. Germline V gene data show CDR1 as SGHVS and CDR2 as FQNEAQ. The CDR3 DNA reads TGTGCCAGCAGCTCGGACAGAACTAACTATGGCTACACCTTC. This gives the protein CASSSDRTNYGYTF.

This chain connects TRBV29-1 to TRBJ1-1; 8 nucleotides agree with TRBD1. The CDR3 covers 13 residues. Germline trimming cut 6 bases from V and 6 bases from J; bases unmatched to any gene: 9. The germline CDR1 and CDR2 sequences are SQVTM and ANQGSEA. The CDR3 is CSVGTGGMAEAFF. The CDR3 bases are TGCAGCGTAGGGACAGGCGGAATGGCTGAAGCTTTCTTT.

The chain employs TRBV4-1 and TRBJ2-4; D gene ambiguous. The CDR3 extends over 17 amino acids. The V end was cut by 1 base, the J end by 1 base, with 14 bases between. Germline CDR1 reads MGHRA; CDR2 reads YSYEKL. The CDR3 nucleotides read TGCGCCAGCAGCCAAGTTTATGCACACCCGGCCAAAAACATTCAGTACTTC. It yields the protein CASSQVYAHPAKNIQYF.

This clone was detected a few times. The V gene is TRBV11-3, the J gene TRBJ1-2; D perhaps matches TRBD1 (5 bases). CDR1 is SGHNT, CDR2 YENEEA, per germline. The germline V and J ends were trimmed by 3 bases and 9 bases, with 8 bases remaining between them. The CDR3 extends over 11 amino acids. DNA for the CDR3: TGTGCCAGCAGCTTGGGGGGTAGCTACACCTTC. Protein: CASSLGGSYTF.

In nucleotides, the CDR3 is TGTGCCACCAGCAGAGAGGGAGCCCTGTCAGGAAACACCATATATTTT. It codes for CATSREGALSGNTIYF. This chain joins TRBV15 and TRBJ1-3; D not resolved. This CDR3 has 16 amino acids. The germline CDR1 and CDR2 sequences are LNHNV and YYDKDF (reference sequence). Trimming took off 0 bases at V and 4 bases at J, with 13 bases between the two ends.

V gene TRBV18 combines with J gene TRBJ2-2, with D perhaps matching TRBD2 (5 bases). CDR1 and CDR2 (germline): KGHSH, LQKENI. The CDR3 totals 15 residues. Trimming took off 0 bases at V and 6 bases at J, with 11 bases between the two ends. CDR3 sequence: CASSPPGVRAGELFF. The CDR3 DNA sequence: TGTGCCAGCTCACCACCGGGTGTGAGGGCCGGGGAGCTGTTTTTT.

CDR3 DNA: TGCGCCAGCAGCTTGGAGGACAGGGTTGAGCAGTACTTC. It translates to CASSLEDRVEQYF. The V call is TRBV5-1, the J call TRBJ2-7; TRBD1 matches 8 bases. J gave up 7 bases and V 0 bases, and 3 bases lay outside the gene matches. The CDR3 length is 13 residues. CDR1 is SGHRS, CDR2 YFSETQ, per germline.

The rearrangement joins TRBV5-5 to TRBJ2-2; 7 nucleotides line up with TRBD1. Trimming took 4 bases from V and 0 from J; bases not matched to a gene: 6. The CDR3 runs 16 residues. Germline V gene data show CDR1 as SGHKS and CDR2 as YYEKEE (reference sequence). The chain's CDR3 is CASSLPGQPNTGELFF. The DNA for the CDR3 is TGTGCCAGCAGCCTGCCGGGACAGCCGAACACCGGGGAGCTGTTTTTT.

A single count supports this clone. This chain uses TRBV5-1 with TRBJ1-1; TRBD1 agrees at 11 bases. V was pared by 1 base and J by 1 base, with 6 bases of the junction left unmatched. The CDR3 has 17 amino acids. Germline V gene lookup returns CDR1 SGHRS and CDR2 YFSETQ. The chain's CDR3 is CASSLSWDRGRNTEAFF. The CDR3 nucleotides are TGCGCCAGCAGCTTGTCTTGGGACAGGGGGAGGAACACTGAAGCTTTCTTT.

J is TRBJ1-2 and V is TRBV6-4; 8 bases align to TRBD1. CDR1 MRHNA and CDR2 SNTAGT come from the germline V gene. V lost 3 bases to trimming and J lost 5 bases; unmatched junction nucleotides: 8. There are 15 residues in the CDR3. CDR3 protein: CASSEIVDRGYGYTF. CDR3 DNA: TGTGCCAGCAGTGAGATTGTTGACAGGGGATATGGCTACACCTTC.

The chain joins TRBV7-9 to TRBJ2-1, with D tentatively TRBD2 (6 bases). The CDR3 covers 18 residues. Germline V lookup: CDR1 SEHNR, CDR2 FQNEAQ (reference sequence). Trimming cost V 0 bases and J 3 bases, with 18 bases left between them. The CDR3 here is CASSLARRGPVSYNEQFF. The DNA for the CDR3 is TGTGCCAGCAGCTTAGCGAGGAGGGGTCCCGTAAGCTACAATGAGCAGTTCTTC.

The rearrangement links TRBV30 to TRBJ2-7; 8 positions agree with TRBD1. Germline loops: CDR1 GTSNPN, CDR2 SVGIG (reference sequence). This CDR3 is built from 13 residues. The junction had 7 bases not matched to a gene; V was cut back by 5 bases and J by 4 bases. CDR3 residues: CAWAEGQVYEQYF. The CDR3, as DNA: TGTGCCTGGGCCGAGGGACAGGTATACGAGCAGTACTTC.